The next 15 T cell receptor beta chains were all read from a single sample in a study of shared clonotypes between healthy human individuals. Using immunoSEQ multiplex PCR, the repertoire was profiled, and TCRdb retains in-frame clones only, with some absent. The profile covers roughly 480,000 clones, with roughly 85% appearing a single time and 12% taken by the ten largest. Material for sequencing was PBMCs. The receptors originated from a middle-aged woman in good health. Some clones in this sample may be carry-over from other donors' samples.

With respect to this clone: Just one base apart from a much larger clone, this may be a read error. The V and J genes are TRBV29-1 and TRBJ1-2; D remains unclear. CDR1 is SQVTM, CDR2 ANQGSEA, per germline. The CDR3 is 11 amino acids. The CDR3 nucleotides read TGCAGCGTTGACACAGACTATGGCTACGCCTTC. Translation gives CSVDTDYGYAF.

The genes are TRBV7-6 and TRBJ2-6; the D gene is possibly TRBD2 (6 bases). Germline V lookup: CDR1 SGHVS, CDR2 FNYEAQ. The CDR3 loop spans 19 amino acids. The ends were cut back, 4 bases at V and 0 bases at J, with 19 bases in the middle. The CDR3 nucleotides read TGTGCCAGCAGCTCTCGGGGCCCGGGAGTCCTCTCTGGGGCCAACGTCCTGACTTTC. Translating gives CASSSRGPGVLSGANVLTF. The full variable domain, completed using reference TRBV7-6 and TRBJ2-6, is GAGVSQSPRYKVTKRGQDVALRCDPISGHVSLYWYRQALGQGPEFLTYFNYEAQQDKSGLPNDRFSAERPEGSISTLTIQRTEQRDSAMYRCASSSRGPGVLSGANVLTFGAGSRLTVL.

The CDR3 region is CASSLDPQKGNEQFF. The CDR3 DNA reads TGTGCCAGCAGCTTAGATCCTCAAAAAGGTAATGAGCAGTTCTTC. This chain uses TRBV7-2 with TRBJ2-1; D ambiguous. Germline V CDR1 and CDR2: SGHTA, FQGNSA. This CDR3 has 15 amino acids. The germline V and J ends were trimmed by 1 base and 7 bases, with 14 bases remaining between them.

The chain combines TRBV7-2 with TRBJ2-1; D tentatively fits TRBD1 or TRBD2 (5 bases each). Germline loops: CDR1 SGHTA, CDR2 FQGNSA. V was clipped by 3 bases and J by 0 bases, with 12 bases between them. The CDR3 covers 16 residues. In DNA, the CDR3 is TGTGCCAGCAGCTTCACCGGGACGATCTCCTACAATGAGCAGTTCTTC. Its translation is CASSFTGTISYNEQFF.

This clone has just one count. J is TRBJ2-2 and V is TRBV6-5, with D unresolved. V was trimmed by 4 bases and J by 2 bases, leaving 5 bases between them. The CDR3 spans 13 residues. Germline CDR1 is MNHEY and CDR2 is SVGAGI. CDR3 nucleotide sequence: TGTGCCAGCAGTTCCGTCAACACCGGGGAGCTGTTTTTT. Encoded protein: CASSSVNTGELFF.

Turning to this clone: Since a much larger clone is just one base distant, this may be a read error. The genes are TRBV5-6 and TRBJ2-1, with 8 bases lining up with TRBD2. The CDR3 contains 12 residues. With V trimmed by 6 bases and J by 12 bases, 8 bases remained unmatched. Germline loops: CDR1 SGHDT, CDR2 YYEEEE. As DNA, the CDR3 is TGTGCCAGCAACTGGACTAGCCGGGGGCAGTTCTTC. Translating gives CASNWTSRGQFF.

With regard to this clone: Additional DNA sequences in this sample encode the identical CDR3. CDR3 protein: CASSLRGYEQYF. The CDR3 DNA sequence: TGTGCCAGCAGTTTGAGGGGCTACGAGCAGTACTTC. The V call is TRBV28, the J call TRBJ2-7; D may match TRBD1 or TRBD2 (5 bases each). Trimming shortened V by 3 bases and J by 3 bases, and 6 bases separated the two germline ends. The CDR3 sequence is 12 residues long. Germline V gene sequence: CDR1 MDHEN, CDR2 SYDVKM.

The genes are TRBV7-6 and TRBJ2-1; D ambiguous. Trimming shortened V by 5 bases and J by 8 bases, and 16 bases separated the two germline ends. Germline V lookup: CDR1 SGHVS, CDR2 FNYEAQ. The CDR3 is 14 amino acids. CDR3 DNA: TGTGCCAGCAGCCAGCAGAATCCGGGTGATGAGCAGTTCTTC. It is translated as CASSQQNPGDEQFF. The whole variable domain, filled in from reference TRBV7-6 and TRBJ2-1, reads GAGVSQSPRYKVTKRGQDVALRCDPISGHVSLYWYRQALGQGPEFLTYFNYEAQQDKSGLPNDRFSAERPEGSISTLTIQRTEQRDSAMYRCASSQQNPGDEQFFGPGTRLTVL.

J is TRBJ2-1 and V is TRBV28; D might be TRBD1 or TRBD2, each matching 6 bases. The CDR3 runs 14 residues. The ends were cut back, 6 bases at V and 7 bases at J, with 16 bases in the middle. CDR1 and CDR2 (germline): MDHEN, SYDVKM. This chain's CDR3 is CASSPPQGRNEQFF. CDR3 DNA sequence: TGTGCCAGCAGCCCCCCCCAGGGGAGGAATGAGCAGTTCTTC. The full variable domain, completed using reference TRBV28 and TRBJ2-1, is DVKVTQSSRYLVKRTGEKVFLECVQDMDHENMFWYRQDPGLGLRLIYFSYDVKMKEKGDIPEGYSVSREKKERFSLILESASTNQTSMYLCASSPPQGRNEQFFGPGTRLTVL.

The genes are TRBV7-3 and TRBJ2-1; D perhaps matches TRBD2 (7 bases). The CDR3 has 17 residues. V was clipped by 5 bases and J by 5 bases, with 22 bases between them. Germline V lookup: CDR1 SGHTA, CDR2 FQGTGA. CDR3 residues: CASSLRGAFSGNNEQFF. The CDR3 coding sequence is TGTGCCAGCAGCCTACGGGGGGCGTTTAGCGGCAACAATGAGCAGTTCTTC.

Concerning this clone itself: Sequence at one end of the junction differs from germline and may be a read error. The rearrangement joins TRBV11-2 to TRBJ1-2, with D perhaps matching TRBD1 (5 bases). Per germline, CDR1 SGHAT and CDR2 FQNNGV. CDR3 length: 12 residues. The CDR3 DNA is TGTGCCAGCAGTCAAGAACAGGTTGGCAACACCTTC. This translates into CASSQEQVGNTF.

This clone was counted only a few times. The V and J genes are TRBV2 and TRBJ2-7; 10 bases line up with TRBD1. CDR3 length: 15 residues. V lost 6 bases to trimming and J lost 3 bases; unmatched junction nucleotides: 8. In germline, CDR1 is SNHLY, CDR2 FYNNEI. In nucleotides, the CDR3 is TGTGCCAGCAGGGATCGTCGGGACAGGGGCTACGAGCAGTACTTC. This gives the protein CASRDRRDRGYEQYF.

In this sample, this clone turned up a few times. The V call is TRBV7-2, the J call TRBJ2-2; the D is unclear. The germline V and J ends were trimmed by 1 base and 3 bases, with 6 bases remaining between them. The germline V gene has CDR1 SGHTA and CDR2 FQGNSA. This CDR3 contains 14 residues. CDR3 sequence reads: CASSLGADTGELFF. The CDR3 nucleotides read TGTGCCAGCAGCTTAGGTGCGGACACCGGGGAGCTGTTTTTT.

The J gene is TRBJ2-5, the V gene TRBV28; D is ambiguous. The germline CDR1 and CDR2 sequences are MDHEN and SYDVKM. The CDR3 is 12 residues long. Trimming shortened V by 2 bases and J by 2 bases, and 3 bases separated the two germline ends. The CDR3 loop reads CASSLPQETQYF. CDR3 coding DNA: TGTGCCAGCAGTTTACCGCAAGAGACCCAGTACTTC. Full variable domain (outside the CDR3, taken from reference TRBV28 and TRBJ2-5): DVKVTQSSRYLVKRTGEKVFLECVQDMDHENMFWYRQDPGLGLRLIYFSYDVKMKEKGDIPEGYSVSREKKERFSLILESASTNQTSMYLCASSLPQETQYFGPGTRLLVL.

The chain uses TRBV7-3 and TRBJ2-1; D perhaps matches TRBD2 (5 bases). Germline-derived CDR1 and CDR2 are SGHTA and FQGTGA. The CDR3 is 15 amino acids. V was shortened by 3 bases and J by 8 bases, with 17 bases between the two germline ends. The CDR3 loop is CASSLGPSIGYEQFF. The CDR3 DNA reads TGTGCCAGCAGCTTGGGTCCTAGCATTGGCTATGAGCAGTTCTTC.